This entry lists 27 T cell receptor beta chains sequenced from one sample in a study of shared T cell receptors in the human thymus (dated by TCRdb to about 2021). The library was prepared using the immunoSEQ multiplex PCR assay. Entries here come from immuneACCESS through TCRdb and include only in-frame sequences with V and J called. Some clones fail to appear in such tables; in the studies checked, an unresolved V gene covers under half of the shortfall, and the cause of the remainder is unknown. The sample table contains about 500,000 clones; only one count was recorded for about four fifths of them. The ten largest clones take up 0.013% of the sample. These sequences were also reported in another study, on human thymus T cells.

Sequenced input: thymocytes. The source of these receptors is a boy under two years old with a congenital heart defect. Donor details come from another sample of the same person, matched by shared clones.

This rearrangement joins TRBV30 to TRBJ2-5; 10 nucleotides align to TRBD2. This CDR3 has 16 residues. The junction had 9 bases not matched to a gene; V was cut back by 2 bases and J by 3 bases. CDR1 GTSNPN and CDR2 SVGIG come from the germline V gene (reference sequence). CDR3 nucleotides: TGTGCCTGGAGTCCCCGTATAGCGGGAGGTAAAGAGACCCAGTACTTC. It encodes CAWSPRIAGGKETQYF.

The chain carries TRBV4-1 and TRBJ1-1; 11 nucleotides agree with TRBD1. Germline V lookup: CDR1 MGHRA, CDR2 YSYEKL. V lost 2 bases to trimming and J lost 3 bases; unmatched junction nucleotides: 5. The CDR3 totals 16 residues. The CDR3 spells CASSQPRGQGDTEAFF. The CDR3 DNA sequence: TGCGCCAGCAGCCAACCTCGGGGACAGGGGGACACTGAAGCTTTCTTT.

J is TRBJ2-1 and V is TRBV28; 7 bases match TRBD2. The length of the CDR3 is 14 residues. V lost 7 bases, J lost 7 bases, and 10 bases stayed unmatched. Germline V CDR1 and CDR2: MDHEN, SYDVKM. The CDR3 protein is CASTLGGSGNEQFF. In DNA, the CDR3 is TGTGCCAGCACCTTGGGGGGGAGCGGGAATGAGCAGTTCTTC.

The chain joins TRBV5-4 to TRBJ2-1; a weak D match, TRBD2 (7 bases). The CDR3 consists of 17 residues. Germline V lookup: CDR1 SGHNT, CDR2 YYREEE (reference sequence). Trimming removed 4 bases from V and 4 bases from J, with 21 bases in between. The CDR3 loop is CASSPGAGVVGYNEQFF. The CDR3 nucleotides are TGTGCCAGCAGCCCAGGGGCGGGGGTGGTGGGGTACAATGAGCAGTTCTTC.

The V and J genes are TRBV15 and TRBJ2-7; TRBD2 is a possible D gene (5 bases). The V and J ends lost 0 bases and 6 bases respectively, with 27 bases between them. This CDR3 region has 19 residues. The germline V gene has CDR1 LNHNV and CDR2 YYDKDF (reference sequence). CDR3 protein: CATSRDLPSTKLRGFEQYF. DNA for the CDR3: TGTGCCACCAGCAGAGATCTCCCTTCCACCAAACTAAGAGGGTTCGAGCAGTACTTC.

The V and J genes are TRBV9 and TRBJ2-1; TRBD2 agrees at 12 bases. The CDR3 runs 16 residues. V lost 2 bases and J lost 3; bases outside the gene matches: 3. CDR1 is SGDLS, CDR2 YYNGEE, per germline. CDR3 coding DNA: TGTGCCAGCAGCGTGGGGACTAGCGGGTACTACAATGAGCAGTTCTTC. It yields the protein CASSVGTSGYYNEQFF. Full variable domain (rest looked up from reference TRBV9 and TRBJ2-1): DSGVTQTPKHLITATGQRVTLRCSPRSGDLSVYWYQQSLDQGLQFLIQYYNGEERAKGNILERFSAQQFPDLHSELNLSSLELGDSALYFCASSVGTSGYYNEQFFGPGTRLTVL.

The chain uses TRBV4-3 and TRBJ2-5; no reliable D call. This CDR3 region has 15 residues. CDR1 is LGHNA, CDR2 YSLEER, per germline. The V end lost 0 bases, the J end lost 1 base, and 9 bases lay between the germline ends. Here the CDR3 reads CASSQERALQETQYF. The CDR3 coding sequence is TGCGCCAGCAGCCAAGAGCGAGCGCTCCAAGAGACCCAGTACTTC.

V is TRBV6-1 and J is TRBJ1-4; TRBD1 might be the D (6 bases). Germline CDR1 reads MNHNS; CDR2 reads SASEGT. V gave up 4 bases and J gave up 3 bases, with 12 bases separating them. The CDR3 contains 15 residues. The CDR3 loop is CASSVTGFPNEKLFF. The CDR3 nucleotides read TGTGCCAGCAGTGTTACAGGGTTCCCTAATGAAAAACTGTTTTTT.

This clone was seen more than once but under ten times. The chain couples TRBV5-6 to TRBJ1-2; D gene uncertain. The germline V gene encodes CDR1 SGHDT and CDR2 YYEEEE. Trimming took off 0 bases at V and 4 bases at J, with 10 bases between the two ends. There are 14 residues in the CDR3. The CDR3 DNA reads as TGTGCCAGCAGCTTGGGTCAGGCCCCCTATGGCTACACCTTC. Translation: CASSLGQAPYGYTF.

The CDR3 bases are TGTGCCAGCAGCCCGGGATTCTATGGCTACACCTTC. This gives the protein CASSPGFYGYTF. The chain joins TRBV7-9 to TRBJ1-2; D not certain. CDR1 SEHNR and CDR2 FQNEAQ come from the germline V gene (reference sequence). V dropped 5 bases and J dropped 4 bases, with 8 bases sitting between them. This CDR3 has 12 residues.

This sequence joins TRBV5-1 and TRBJ2-1; TRBD1 is a possible D gene (5 bases). CDR1 and CDR2 (germline): SGHRS, YFSETQ. This CDR3 is built from 12 residues. Trimming took off 7 bases at V and 4 bases at J, with 9 bases between the two ends. The CDR3 protein is CASRRAYNEQFF. The DNA of the CDR3 is TGCGCCAGCCGCAGGGCTTACAATGAGCAGTTCTTC.

The chain joins TRBV29-1 to TRBJ2-2, with TRBD1 matching 10 bases. CDR3 length equals 15 residues. The V gene's germline CDR1 is SQVTM and CDR2 ANQGSEA. J was trimmed by 3 bases and V by 7 bases; bases with no gene match: 8. The DNA of the CDR3 is TGCAGCGCCCTCATTGGGACAGGGGACACCGGGGAGCTGTTTTTT. Translation gives CSALIGTGDTGELFF.

The table lists this clone with a count of one. The rearrangement links TRBV15 to TRBJ2-5, with D maybe TRBD1 (6 bases). V lost 0 bases, J lost 5 bases, and 22 bases lay in between. The CDR3 runs 18 residues. Germline CDR1 reads LNHNV; CDR2 reads YYDKDF (reference sequence). The CDR3 sequence: CATSREQGSRSRRETQYF. Written as DNA, the CDR3 is TGTGCCACCAGCAGAGAGCAGGGGTCGCGGAGTAGAAGGGAGACCCAGTACTTC.

V and J are TRBV10-3 and TRBJ1-1; 7 nucleotides align to TRBD1. From germline, CDR1 is ENHRY and CDR2 SYGVKD. Losses at the gene ends were 3 bases for V and 5 bases for J; bases not matched to a gene: 6. This CDR3 is 14 amino acids long. CDR3 nucleotide sequence: TGTGCCATCAGTGATCCGAAACAGGGGACTGAAGCTTTCTTT. Its translation: CAISDPKQGTEAFF.

This chain connects TRBV28 to TRBJ1-2; 7 nucleotides match TRBD1. The CDR3 is made up of 15 amino acids. CDR1 is MDHEN, CDR2 SYDVKM, per germline. The V and J ends lost 6 bases and 3 bases, in that order; junction bases with no gene match: 10. The CDR3 here is CASSLNPGTDYGYTF. As DNA, the CDR3 is TGTGCCAGCAGCCTAAACCCCGGGACAGACTATGGCTACACCTTC.

V gene TRBV6-1 combines with J gene TRBJ2-1, with TRBD2 identical over 10 bases. The trim removed 2 bases at V and 6 bases at J, leaving 7 bases unmatched. The germline gives CDR1 MNHNS, CDR2 SASEGT. The CDR3 is 16 amino acids. The CDR3 DNA follows: TGTGCCAGCAGTGAAAGGAGAGCGGGAGGGCTCAATGAGCAGTTCTTC. Residues: CASSERRAGGLNEQFF.

This clone was observed a single time. The chain has TRBV27 and TRBJ2-1, with 14 bases that match TRBD2. CDR1 is MNHEY, CDR2 SMNVEV, per germline (reference sequence). This CDR3 contains 21 residues. V lost 8 bases to trimming and J lost 8 bases; unmatched junction nucleotides: 26. CDR3 residues: CASANNPGLAGVRQGLDEQFF. Written as DNA, the CDR3 is TGTGCCAGCGCTAACAACCCGGGACTAGCGGGAGTGAGGCAGGGTCTAGATGAGCAGTTCTTC.

The chain links TRBV27 to TRBJ2-5, with a tentative D call TRBD2 (7 bases). Trimming shortened V by 4 bases and J by 5 bases, and 23 bases separated the two germline ends. Per germline, CDR1 MNHEY and CDR2 SMNVEV (reference sequence). The CDR3 length is 17 residues. The CDR3 sequence is CASSSREGGVIRETQYF. The DNA of the CDR3 is TGTGCCAGCAGTTCGAGGGAGGGGGGGGTTATAAGGGAGACCCAGTACTTC.

This rearrangement joins TRBV25-1 to TRBJ2-2, with 8 bases aligning to TRBD2. V was clipped by 2 bases and J by 6 bases; unmatched bases: 5. Germline CDR1 and CDR2: MGHDK and SYGVNS. The CDR3 length is 15 residues. This chain's CDR3 is CASSELDGRAGELFF. The CDR3 DNA sequence: TGTGCCAGCAGTGAACTCGACGGGAGGGCCGGGGAGCTGTTTTTT.

DNA for the CDR3: TGCGCCAGCAGCCAAGATGGGGGGGGCCACAGACAGCCCCAGCATTTT. This encodes CASSQDGGGHRQPQHF. The V call is TRBV4-3, the J call TRBJ1-5; the D gene is possibly TRBD1 (6 bases). Germline assignment: CDR1 LGHNA and CDR2 YSLEER. The CDR3 is 16 amino acids. The V gene lost 0 bases and the J gene lost 7 bases, with 16 bases spanning the gap.

For the CDR3, the DNA is TGCGCCAGCAGTGATGGGAGGGGCTCTCAGCCCCAGCATTTT. Translating it yields CASSDGRGSQPQHF. This chain uses TRBV10-1 with TRBJ1-5, with a weak D call TRBD1 (5 bases). The germline CDR1 and CDR2 sequences are WNHNN and SYGVQD (reference sequence). The V end was cut by 3 bases, the J end by 6 bases, with 12 bases between. This CDR3 has 14 amino acids.

The chain links TRBV2 to TRBJ2-5, with a tentative D call TRBD1 (6 bases). V lost 6 bases, J lost 5 bases, and 13 bases lay in between. Germline-derived CDR1 and CDR2 are SNHLY and FYNNEI. CDR3 length: 13 residues. The CDR3 coding sequence is TGTGCCAGCAGGCCTACAGGGCCGGAGACCCAGTACTTC. Encoded protein: CASRPTGPETQYF.

This clone showed up just a few times. V gene TRBV11-3 combines with J gene TRBJ2-7; 8 bases align to TRBD2. In germline, CDR1 is SGHNT, CDR2 YENEEA. V shed 5 bases and J 3 bases; nucleotides not matched to a gene: 24. The CDR3 totals 20 residues. CDR3 amino acids: CASSGRGREVRNALFYEQYF. CDR3 nucleotides: TGTGCCAGCAGCGGACGGGGGCGGGAGGTACGAAACGCCTTATTCTACGAGCAGTACTTC.

The chain joins TRBV2 to TRBJ2-7; TRBD1 might be the D (6 bases). Trimming removed 3 bases at V and 1 base at J, with 13 bases between. The CDR3 is 15 residues long. CDR1 is SNHLY, CDR2 FYNNEI, per germline. CDR3: CASSEPRGQSYEQYF. In DNA, the CDR3 is TGTGCCAGCAGTGAGCCCCGAGGACAGTCCTACGAGCAGTACTTC.

This chain joins TRBV5-1 and TRBJ1-2; a possible D gene is TRBD1 (6 bases). The germline V gene has CDR1 SGHRS and CDR2 YFSETQ. The V end lost 5 bases, the J end lost 8 bases, and 19 bases lay between the germline ends. The CDR3 has 14 residues. The DNA of the CDR3 is TGCGCCAGCAGATTGCATACAGGGCCAAAGGGCTACACCTTC. Translated, it gives CASRLHTGPKGYTF.

The CDR3 DNA reads TGTGCCAGCAGCCCCCAGGGGAGAGCGAATGGCTACACCTTC. This sequence encodes CASSPQGRANGYTF. The chain is built from TRBV7-9 and TRBJ1-2; possible D gene TRBD1, 6 bases. Trimming shortened V by 5 bases and J by 6 bases, and 16 bases separated the two germline ends. Germline V gene data show CDR1 as SEHNR and CDR2 as FQNEAQ (reference sequence). This CDR3 is 14 amino acids long. The full variable domain, with the rest looked up from reference TRBV7-9 and TRBJ1-2, is DTGVSQNPRHKITKRGQNVTFRCDPISEHNRLYWYRQTLGQGPEFLTYFQNEAQLEKSRLLSDRFSAERPKGSFSTLEIQRTEQGDSAMYLCASSPQGRANGYTFGSGTRLTVV.

J is TRBJ1-3 and V is TRBV7-9; D is possibly TRBD1 (5 bases). In germline, CDR1 is SEHNR, CDR2 FQNEAQ (reference sequence). V lost 5 bases, J lost 1 base, and 18 bases lay in between. This CDR3 comprises 17 residues. This CDR3 reads CASSPGIRQLSGNTIYF. The CDR3 nucleotides read TGTGCCAGCAGCCCTGGTATTCGACAGCTTTCTGGAAACACCATATATTTT.